This T cell receptor (beta chain) was captured in a study of brain T cells in children with intractable seizures. Using immunoSEQ multiplex PCR, the repertoire was profiled, and TCRdb retains in-frame clones only, with some absent. Of under 150,000 clones in the sample, 94% are singletons; the top ten hold under 4.5%. Sequencing was limited to surgery cases with top T cell transcript signatures in brain tissue. At least one anti-epileptic drug was given before surgery. Trimming took 6 bases from V and 4 from J; bases not matched to a gene: 11. The CDR3 is 15 amino acids. Germline V gene sequence: CDR1 MNHEY, CDR2 SMNVEV (reference sequence). Study-wide results and caveats: Pre-surgery blood may have been undersampled, hiding some clones. Patients' HCMV serostatus was unknown; virus specificity rests on CDR3 similarity alone.

As for this clone: Its antigen is still unknown.

Here the sequenced sample was peripheral blood, taken at surgery. The V call is TRBV27, the J call TRBJ1-2, with 7 bases fitting TRBD1. This TCR was recovered from a boy younger than two with hemimegalencephaly and intractable seizures. The DNA of the CDR3 is TGTGCCAGCAGCCCGACAGGGTTCGTCGGCTATGGCTACACCTTC. It encodes CASSPTGFVGYGYTF.